This is a list of T cell receptor beta chains from one sample in a study of T cell repertoires in cytomegalovirus infection. Via MiXCR, TCRdb re-called the reads, giving one row per CDR3 protein. The sample records 150,000 to 200,000 distinct CDR3 sequences, roughly 9.8% being singletons. Sequencing input: PBMCs. The receptors were gathered from a human donor in good health (CMV status not recorded). Some clones in this sample may be carry-over from other donors' samples. CDR3s include the opening cysteine and the closing phenylalanine or tryptophan. D genes are given only for firm matches. Expanded clones are given a class, and other clones once, few, many or no size at all.

>many|-|TRBV7-8|TRBJ2-3
CASSWILGGSSTDTQYF
TGTGCCAGCAGCTGGATTCTGGGTGGCAGCAGCACAGATACGCAGTATTTT
>many|-|TRBV19|TRBJ1-5
CASSIDRGRRNQPQHF
TGTGCCAGTAGTATAGACAGGGGTCGGCGCAATCAGCCCCAGCATTTT
>many|-|TRBV19|TRBJ2-7
CASSLPGTSAEQYF
TGTGCCAGTAGCCTCCCCGGGACATCGGCCGAGCAGTACTTC
>few|TRBD2|TRBV9|TRBJ2-1
CASSTAGGYNEQFF
TGTGCCAGCAGCACAGCGGGGGGGTACAATGAGCAGTTCTTC
>many|TRBD2|TRBV7-9|TRBJ2-3
CASSPLAGGPDTQYF
TGTGCCAGCAGCCCTTTGGCGGGAGGGCCAGATACGCAGTATTTT
>-|-|TRBV7-2|TRBJ1-1
CASSLFVGILADTEAFF
TGTGCCAGCAGCTTATTCGTGGGAATATTGGCGGACACTGAAGCTTTCTTT
>few|TRBD2|TRBV7-2|TRBJ2-3
CASSLGLGRSTDTQYF
TGTGCCAGCAGCTTAGGGCTCGGGAGGAGCACAGATACGCAGTATTTT
>many|TRBD1|TRBV28|TRBJ1-1
CASSLGTGGRGAFF
TGTGCCAGCAGTTTGGGGACAGGGGGCAGGGGAGCTTTCTTT
>many|-|TRBV2|TRBJ2-2
CASRNRPRGTGELFF
TGTGCCAGCAGGAACAGGCCCCGAGGCACCGGGGAGCTGTTTTTT
>few|-|TRBV28|TRBJ1-1
CATATLIGTEAFF
TGTGCCACGGCAACCCTAATAGGCACTGAAGCTTTCTTT
>-|TRBD2|TRBV11-2|TRBJ2-7
CASSLGASGSSYEQYF
TGTGCCAGCAGCTTAGGGGCTAGCGGGAGCTCCTACGAGCAGTACTTC